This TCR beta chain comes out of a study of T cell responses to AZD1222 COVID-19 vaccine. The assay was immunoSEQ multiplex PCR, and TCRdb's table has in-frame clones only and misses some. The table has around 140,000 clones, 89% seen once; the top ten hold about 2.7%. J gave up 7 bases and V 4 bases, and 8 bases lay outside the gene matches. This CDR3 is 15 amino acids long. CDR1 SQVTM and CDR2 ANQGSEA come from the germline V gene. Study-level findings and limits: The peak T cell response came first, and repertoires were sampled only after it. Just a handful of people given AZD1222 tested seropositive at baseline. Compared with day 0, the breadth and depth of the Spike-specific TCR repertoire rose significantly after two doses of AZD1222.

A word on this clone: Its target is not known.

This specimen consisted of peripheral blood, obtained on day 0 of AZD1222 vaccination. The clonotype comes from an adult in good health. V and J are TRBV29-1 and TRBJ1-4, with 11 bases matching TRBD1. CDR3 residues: CSVATWDRGSEKLFF. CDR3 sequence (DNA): TGCAGCGTTGCTACTTGGGACAGGGGGAGTGAAAAACTGTTTTTT.